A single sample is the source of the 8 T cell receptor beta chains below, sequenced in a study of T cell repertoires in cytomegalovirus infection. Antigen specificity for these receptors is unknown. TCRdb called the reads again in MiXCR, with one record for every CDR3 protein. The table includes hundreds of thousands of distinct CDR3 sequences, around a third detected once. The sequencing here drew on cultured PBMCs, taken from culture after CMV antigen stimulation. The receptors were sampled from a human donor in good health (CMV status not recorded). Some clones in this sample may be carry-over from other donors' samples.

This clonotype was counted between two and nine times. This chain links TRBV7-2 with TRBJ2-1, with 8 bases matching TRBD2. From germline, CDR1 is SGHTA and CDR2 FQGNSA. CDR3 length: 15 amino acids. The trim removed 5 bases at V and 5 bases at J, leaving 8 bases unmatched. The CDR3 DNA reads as TGTGCCAGCAGCGGGGGGGGGACTAGACACAATGAGCAGTTCTTC. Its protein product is CASSGGGTRHNEQFF.

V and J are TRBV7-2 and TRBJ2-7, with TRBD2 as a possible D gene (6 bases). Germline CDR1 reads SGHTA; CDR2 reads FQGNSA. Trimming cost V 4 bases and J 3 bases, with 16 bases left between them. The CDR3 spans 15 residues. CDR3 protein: CASSSRSGGNYEQYF. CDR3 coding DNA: TGTGCCAGCAGCTCCCGTAGTGGGGGGAACTACGAGCAGTACTTC.

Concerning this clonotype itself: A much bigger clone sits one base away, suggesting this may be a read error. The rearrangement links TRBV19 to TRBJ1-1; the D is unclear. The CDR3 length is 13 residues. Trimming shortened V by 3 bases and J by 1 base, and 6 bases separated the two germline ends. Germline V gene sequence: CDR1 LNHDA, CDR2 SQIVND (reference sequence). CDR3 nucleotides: TGTGCCAGTAGTATGTTGGGGAACACTGAAGCTTTCTTT. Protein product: CASSMLGNTEAFF.

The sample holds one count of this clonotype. The CDR3 DNA follows: TGTGCCAGCGGTCCCGGGACAGGGGAAGGGTATGGTGGCTACACCTTC. Translating gives CASGPGTGEGYGGYTF. The chain joins TRBV12-3 or TRBV12-4 to TRBJ1-2, with 10 nucleotides matching TRBD1. This CDR3 spans 16 amino acids. The V and J ends lost 8 bases and 7 bases, in that order; junction bases with no gene match: 16.

CDR3 sequence (DNA): TGTGCCAGTAGCGACAGGGGGGTAAGCAGGGAGACCCAGTACTTC. Encoded protein: CASSDRGVSRETQYF. This chain uses TRBV19 with TRBJ2-5; TRBD1 aligns across 9 bases. V lost 6 bases to trimming and J lost 5 bases; unmatched junction nucleotides: 10. This CDR3 has 15 amino acids. CDR1 and CDR2 from the germline V gene are LNHDA and SQIVND (reference sequence). Complete variable domain (other parts from reference TRBV19 and TRBJ2-5): DGGITQSPKYLFRKEGQNVTLSCEQNLNHDAMYWYRQDPGQGLRLIYYSQIVNDFQKGDIAEGYSVSREKKESFPLTVTSAQKNPTAFYLCASSDRGVSRETQYFGPGTRLLVL.

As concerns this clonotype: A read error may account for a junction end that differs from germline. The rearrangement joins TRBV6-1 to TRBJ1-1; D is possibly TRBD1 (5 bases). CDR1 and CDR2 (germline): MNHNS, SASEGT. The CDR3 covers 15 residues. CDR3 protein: CSSSELGGRYTEAFF. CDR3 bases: TGTTCCAGCAGTGAATTGGGGGGGAGGTACACTGAAGCTTTCTTT.

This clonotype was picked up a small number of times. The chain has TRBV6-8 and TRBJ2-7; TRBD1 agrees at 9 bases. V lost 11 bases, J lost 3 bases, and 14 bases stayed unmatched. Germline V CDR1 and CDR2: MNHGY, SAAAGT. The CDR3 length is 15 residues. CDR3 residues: CAGLPLGQGCYEQYF. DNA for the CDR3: TGTGCCGGATTACCCCTGGGACAGGGATGCTACGAGCAGTACTTC.

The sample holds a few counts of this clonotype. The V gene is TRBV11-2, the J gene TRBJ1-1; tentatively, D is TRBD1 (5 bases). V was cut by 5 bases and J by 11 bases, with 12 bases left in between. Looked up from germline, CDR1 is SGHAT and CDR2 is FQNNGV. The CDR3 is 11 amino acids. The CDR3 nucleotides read TGTGCCAGCAGCCCGAGACAGAGCGCTTTCTTT. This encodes CASSPRQSAFF.